This record looks at one T cell receptor (beta chain) sequence and its context. The sample originates from a study of CD8 T cells in Susac syndrome. The TEMRA cells underwent FACS enrichment, while the CD8+ and CD4+ T cells underwent negative isolation. Random hexamers were used to reverse transcribe an amount of roughly 0.5 to 1 ug RNA. An immunoSEQ multiplex PCR amplified TCR beta CDR3 over 54 Vbeta and 13 Jbeta. Each CDR3 protein gets one entry after TCRdb re-called the immunoSEQ multiplex PCR reads with MiXCR. This sample has some 95,000 distinct CDR3 sequences, with over 85% found just once. V was trimmed by 5 bases and J by 0 bases, leaving 11 bases between them. Germline lookup yields CDR1 SNHLY and CDR2 FYNNEI. The CDR3 consists of 15 residues.

This TCR was sampled from a human donor in good health. The J gene is TRBJ2-1, the V gene TRBV2; D not resolved. The sequenced sample was CD8+ T cells from PBMCs. The CDR3 protein is CASSTDYSSYNEQFF. CDR3 DNA: TGTGCCAGCAGTACAGATTATAGCTCCTACAATGAGCAGTTCTTC.